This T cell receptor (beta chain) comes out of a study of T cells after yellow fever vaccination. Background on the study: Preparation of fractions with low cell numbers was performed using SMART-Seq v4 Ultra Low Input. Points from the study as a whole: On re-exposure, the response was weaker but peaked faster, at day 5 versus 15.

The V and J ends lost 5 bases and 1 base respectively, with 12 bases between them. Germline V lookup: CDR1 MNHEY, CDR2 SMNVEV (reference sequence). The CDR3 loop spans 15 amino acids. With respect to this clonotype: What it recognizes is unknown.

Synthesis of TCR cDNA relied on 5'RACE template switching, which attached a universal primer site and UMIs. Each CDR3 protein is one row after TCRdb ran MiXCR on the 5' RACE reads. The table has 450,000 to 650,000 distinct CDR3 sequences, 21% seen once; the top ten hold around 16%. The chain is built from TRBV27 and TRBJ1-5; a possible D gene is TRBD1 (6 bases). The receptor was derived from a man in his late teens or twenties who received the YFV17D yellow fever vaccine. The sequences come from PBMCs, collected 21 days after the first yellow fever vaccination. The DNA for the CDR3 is TGTGCCAGCAGTCGCCTAGGGGGGAGCAATCAGCCCCAGCATTTT. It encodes CASSRLGGSNQPQHF.